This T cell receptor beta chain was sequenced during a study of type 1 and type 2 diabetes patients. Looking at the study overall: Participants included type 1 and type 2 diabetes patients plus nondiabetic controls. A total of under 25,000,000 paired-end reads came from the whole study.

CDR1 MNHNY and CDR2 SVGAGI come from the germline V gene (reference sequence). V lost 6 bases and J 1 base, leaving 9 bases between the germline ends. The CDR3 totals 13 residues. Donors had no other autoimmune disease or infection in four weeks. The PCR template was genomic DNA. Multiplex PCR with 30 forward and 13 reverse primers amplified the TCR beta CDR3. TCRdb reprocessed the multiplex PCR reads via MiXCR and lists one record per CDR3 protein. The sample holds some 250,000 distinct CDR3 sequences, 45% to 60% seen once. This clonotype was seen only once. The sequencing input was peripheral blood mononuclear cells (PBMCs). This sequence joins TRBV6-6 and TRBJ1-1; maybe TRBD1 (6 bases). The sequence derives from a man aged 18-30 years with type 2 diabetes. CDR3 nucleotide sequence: TGTGCCAGCAGGACAGGCGGGAACACTGAAGCTTTCTTT. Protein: CASRTGGNTEAFF.